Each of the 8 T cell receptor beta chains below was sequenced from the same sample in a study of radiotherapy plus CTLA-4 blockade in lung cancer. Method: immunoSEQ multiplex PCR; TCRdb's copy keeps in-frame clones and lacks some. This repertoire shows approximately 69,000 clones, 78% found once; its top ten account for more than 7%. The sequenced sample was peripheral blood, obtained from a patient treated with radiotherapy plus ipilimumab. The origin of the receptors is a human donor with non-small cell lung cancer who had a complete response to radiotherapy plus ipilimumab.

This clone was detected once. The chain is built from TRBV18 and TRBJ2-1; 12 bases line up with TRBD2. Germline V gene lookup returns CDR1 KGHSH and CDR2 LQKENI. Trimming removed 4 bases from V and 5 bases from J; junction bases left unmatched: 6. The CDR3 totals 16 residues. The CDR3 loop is CASSLRTSGNDNEQFF. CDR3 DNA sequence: TGTGCCAGCTCACTCCGGACTAGCGGGAACGACAATGAGCAGTTCTTC. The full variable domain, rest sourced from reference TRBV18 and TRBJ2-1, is NAGVMQNPRHLVRRRGQEARLRCSPMKGHSHVYWYRQLPEEGLKFMVYLQKENIIDESGMPKERFSAEFPKEGPSILRIQQVVRGDSAAYFCASSLRTSGNDNEQFFGPGTRLTVL.

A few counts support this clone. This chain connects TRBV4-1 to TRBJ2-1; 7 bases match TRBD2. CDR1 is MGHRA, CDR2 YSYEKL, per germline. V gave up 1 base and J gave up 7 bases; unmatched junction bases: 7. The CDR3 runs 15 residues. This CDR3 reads CASSQAQREVNEQFF. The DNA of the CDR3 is TGCGCCAGCAGCCAAGCCCAGCGGGAAGTTAATGAGCAGTTCTTC.

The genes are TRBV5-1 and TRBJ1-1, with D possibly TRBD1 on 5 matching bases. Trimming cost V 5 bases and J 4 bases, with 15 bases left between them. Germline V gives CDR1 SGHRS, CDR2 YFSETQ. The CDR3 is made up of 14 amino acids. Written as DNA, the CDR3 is TGCGCCAGCAGTTTAAGTGCAGGGTCCACTGAAGCTTTCTTT. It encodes CASSLSAGSTEAFF.

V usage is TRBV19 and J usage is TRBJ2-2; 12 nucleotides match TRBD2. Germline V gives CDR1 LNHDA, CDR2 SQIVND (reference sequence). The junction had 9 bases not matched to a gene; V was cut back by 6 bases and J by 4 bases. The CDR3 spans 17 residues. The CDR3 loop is CASSRTSGKAGTGELFF. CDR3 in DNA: TGTGCCAGTAGCCGGACTAGCGGGAAGGCTGGCACCGGGGAGCTGTTTTTT.

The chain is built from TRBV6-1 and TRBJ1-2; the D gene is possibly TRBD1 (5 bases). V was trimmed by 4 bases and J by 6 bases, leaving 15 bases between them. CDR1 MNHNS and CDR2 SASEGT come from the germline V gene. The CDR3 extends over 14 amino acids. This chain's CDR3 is CASSVQGSFDGYTF. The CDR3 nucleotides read TGTGCCAGCAGTGTCCAGGGATCATTCGATGGCTACACCTTC.

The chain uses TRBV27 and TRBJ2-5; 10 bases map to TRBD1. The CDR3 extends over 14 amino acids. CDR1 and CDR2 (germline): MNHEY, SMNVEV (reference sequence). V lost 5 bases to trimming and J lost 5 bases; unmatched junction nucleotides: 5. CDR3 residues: CASSPDRGHETQYF. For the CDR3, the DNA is TGTGCCAGCAGTCCAGACAGGGGGCACGAGACCCAGTACTTC.

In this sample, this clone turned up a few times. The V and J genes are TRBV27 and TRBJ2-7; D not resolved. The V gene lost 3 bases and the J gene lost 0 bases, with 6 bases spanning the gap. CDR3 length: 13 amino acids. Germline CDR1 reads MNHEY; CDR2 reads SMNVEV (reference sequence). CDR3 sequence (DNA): TGTGCCAGCAGTTTCCAGGTCTCCTACGAGCAGTACTTC. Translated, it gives CASSFQVSYEQYF.

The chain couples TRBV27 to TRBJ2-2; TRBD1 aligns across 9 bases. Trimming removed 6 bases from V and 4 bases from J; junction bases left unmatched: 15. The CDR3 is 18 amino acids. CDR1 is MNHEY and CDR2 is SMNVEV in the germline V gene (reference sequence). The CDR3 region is CASRKYRGRLLGTGELFF. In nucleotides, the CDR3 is TGTGCCAGCAGGAAATACAGGGGGCGCCTTCTAGGCACCGGGGAGCTGTTTTTT.